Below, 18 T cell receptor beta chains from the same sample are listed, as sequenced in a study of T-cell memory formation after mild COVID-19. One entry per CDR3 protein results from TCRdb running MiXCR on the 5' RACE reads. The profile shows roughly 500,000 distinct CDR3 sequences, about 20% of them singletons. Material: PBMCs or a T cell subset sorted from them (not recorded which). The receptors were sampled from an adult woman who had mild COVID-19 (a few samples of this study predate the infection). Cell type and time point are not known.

The DNA for the CDR3 is TGCGCCAGCAGCTTGGCCCGAGGGGGGAAACAGAAAAACATTCAGTACTTC. Translating it yields CASSLARGGKQKNIQYF. The rearrangement links TRBV5-1 to TRBJ2-4; D possibly matches TRBD1 or TRBD2 (6 bases each). CDR3 length: 17 residues. Trimming removed 0 bases from V and 4 bases from J, with 17 bases in between. Germline assignment: CDR1 SGHRS and CDR2 YFSETQ. Variable domain in full (rest from reference TRBV5-1 and TRBJ2-4): KAGVTQTPRYLIKTRGQQVTLSCSPISGHRSVSWYQQTPGQGLQFLFEYFSETQRNKGNFPGRFSGRQFSNSRSEMNVSTLELGDSALYLCASSLARGGKQKNIQYFGAGTRLSVL.

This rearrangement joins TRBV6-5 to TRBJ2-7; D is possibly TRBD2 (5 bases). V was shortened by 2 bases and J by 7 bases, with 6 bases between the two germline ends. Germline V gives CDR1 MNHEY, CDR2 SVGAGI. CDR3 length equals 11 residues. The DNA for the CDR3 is TGTGCCAGCAGTTACGGCGGGGAGCAGTACTTC. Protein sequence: CASSYGGEQYF.

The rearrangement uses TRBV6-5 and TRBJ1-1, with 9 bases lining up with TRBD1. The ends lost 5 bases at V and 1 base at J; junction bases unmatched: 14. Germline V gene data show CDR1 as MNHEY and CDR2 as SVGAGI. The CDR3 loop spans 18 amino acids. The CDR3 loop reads CASSPPGQGLKRNTEAFF. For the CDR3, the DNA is TGTGCCAGCAGTCCCCCGGGACAGGGTTTAAAGAGGAACACTGAAGCTTTCTTT.

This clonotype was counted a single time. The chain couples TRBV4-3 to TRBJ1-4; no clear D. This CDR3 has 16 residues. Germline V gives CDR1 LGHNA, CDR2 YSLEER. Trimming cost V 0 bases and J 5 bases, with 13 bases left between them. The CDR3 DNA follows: TGCGCCAGCAGCCAAGAGGGTGGTCGAAACAATGAAAAACTGTTTTTT. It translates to CASSQEGGRNNEKLFF.

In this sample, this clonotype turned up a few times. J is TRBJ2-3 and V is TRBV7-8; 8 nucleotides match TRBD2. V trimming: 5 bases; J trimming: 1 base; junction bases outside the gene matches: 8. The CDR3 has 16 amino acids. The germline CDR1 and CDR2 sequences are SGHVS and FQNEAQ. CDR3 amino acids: CASSGTGTRRTDTQYF. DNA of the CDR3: TGTGCCAGCAGCGGAACCGGGACTAGACGCACAGATACGCAGTATTTT.

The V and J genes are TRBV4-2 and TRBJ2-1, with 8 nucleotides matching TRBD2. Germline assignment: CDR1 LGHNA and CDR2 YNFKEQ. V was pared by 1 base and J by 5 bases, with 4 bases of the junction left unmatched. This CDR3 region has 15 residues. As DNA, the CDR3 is TGTGCCAGCAGCCAAGGGACTAGCCCTGACAATGAGCAGTTCTTC. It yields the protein CASSQGTSPDNEQFF.

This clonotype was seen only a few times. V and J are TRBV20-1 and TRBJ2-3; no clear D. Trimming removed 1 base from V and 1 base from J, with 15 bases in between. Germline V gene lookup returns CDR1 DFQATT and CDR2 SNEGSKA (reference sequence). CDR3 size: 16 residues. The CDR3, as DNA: TGCAGTGCTAGAGTACCCCCTTCGAAGGGCACAGATACGCAGTATTTT. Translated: CSARVPPSKGTDTQYF.

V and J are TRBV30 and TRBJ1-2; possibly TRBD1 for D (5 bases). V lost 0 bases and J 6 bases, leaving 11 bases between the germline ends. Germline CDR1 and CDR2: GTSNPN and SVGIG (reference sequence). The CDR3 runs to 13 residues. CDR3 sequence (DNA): TGTGCCTGGAGTGTAGGGGTGGGACATGGCTACACCTTC. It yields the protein CAWSVGVGHGYTF.

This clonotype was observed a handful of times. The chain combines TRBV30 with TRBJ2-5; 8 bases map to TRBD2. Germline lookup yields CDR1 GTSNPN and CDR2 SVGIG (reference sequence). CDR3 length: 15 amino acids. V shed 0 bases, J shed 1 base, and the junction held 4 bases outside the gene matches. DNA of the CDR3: TGTGCCTGGAGTGTAGGCGGGGGGCCCCAAGAGACCCAGTACTTC. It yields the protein CAWSVGGGPQETQYF.

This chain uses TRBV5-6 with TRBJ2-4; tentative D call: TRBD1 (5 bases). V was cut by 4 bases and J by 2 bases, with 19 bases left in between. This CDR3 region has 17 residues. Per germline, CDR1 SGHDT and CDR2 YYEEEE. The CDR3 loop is CASSPSPDTYSKNIQYF. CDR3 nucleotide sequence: TGTGCCAGCAGCCCCTCTCCGGACACCTACTCCAAAAACATTCAGTACTTC.

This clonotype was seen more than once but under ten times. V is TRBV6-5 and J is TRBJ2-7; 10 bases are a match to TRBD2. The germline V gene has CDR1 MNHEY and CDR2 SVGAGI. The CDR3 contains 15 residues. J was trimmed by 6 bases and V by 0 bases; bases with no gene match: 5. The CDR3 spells CASSYSSGGAREQYF. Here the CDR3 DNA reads TGTGCCAGCAGTTACTCGAGCGGGGGGGCCCGCGAGCAGTACTTC.

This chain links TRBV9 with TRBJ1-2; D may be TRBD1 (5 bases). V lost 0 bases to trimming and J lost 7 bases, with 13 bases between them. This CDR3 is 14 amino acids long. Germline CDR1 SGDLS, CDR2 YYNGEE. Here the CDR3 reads CASSVGGAGSGYTF. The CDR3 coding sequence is TGTGCCAGCAGCGTAGGTGGGGCAGGGTCTGGCTACACCTTC.

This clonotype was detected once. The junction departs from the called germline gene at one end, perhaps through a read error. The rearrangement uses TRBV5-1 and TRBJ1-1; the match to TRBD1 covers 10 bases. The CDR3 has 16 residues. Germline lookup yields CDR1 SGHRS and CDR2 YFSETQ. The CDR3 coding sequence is TGCGCCAGCAGCTTGGCGGGCCCTGGACAGGGGGATGAAGCTTTATTT. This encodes CASSLAGPGQGDEALF.

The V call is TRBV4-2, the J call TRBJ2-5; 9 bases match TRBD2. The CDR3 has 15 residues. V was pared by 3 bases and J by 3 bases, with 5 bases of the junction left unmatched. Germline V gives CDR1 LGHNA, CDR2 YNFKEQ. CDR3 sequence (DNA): TGTGCCAGCAGCCACGTGGGCGGGGGGGAAGAGACCCAGTACTTC. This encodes CASSHVGGGEETQYF.

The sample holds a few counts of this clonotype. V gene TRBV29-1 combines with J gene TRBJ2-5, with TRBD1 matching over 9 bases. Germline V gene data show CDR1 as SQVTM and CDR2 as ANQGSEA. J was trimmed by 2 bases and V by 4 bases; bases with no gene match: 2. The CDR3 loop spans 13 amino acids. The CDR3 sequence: CSVGQGGQETQYF. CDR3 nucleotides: TGCAGCGTTGGACAGGGGGGACAAGAGACCCAGTACTTC.

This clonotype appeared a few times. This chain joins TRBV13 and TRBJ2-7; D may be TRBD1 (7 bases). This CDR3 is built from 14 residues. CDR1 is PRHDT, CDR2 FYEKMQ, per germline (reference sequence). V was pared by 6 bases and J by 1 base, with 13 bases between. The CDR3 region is CASRPQGGSYEQYF. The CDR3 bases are TGTGCCAGCAGGCCCCAGGGGGGTTCCTACGAGCAGTACTTC.

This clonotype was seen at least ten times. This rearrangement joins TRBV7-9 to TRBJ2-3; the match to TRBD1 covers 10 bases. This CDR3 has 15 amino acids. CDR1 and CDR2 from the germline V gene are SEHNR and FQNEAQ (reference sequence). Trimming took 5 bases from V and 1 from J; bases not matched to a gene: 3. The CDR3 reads CASSPGTGGTDTQYF. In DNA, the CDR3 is TGTGCCAGCAGCCCCGGGACAGGGGGCACAGATACGCAGTATTTT.

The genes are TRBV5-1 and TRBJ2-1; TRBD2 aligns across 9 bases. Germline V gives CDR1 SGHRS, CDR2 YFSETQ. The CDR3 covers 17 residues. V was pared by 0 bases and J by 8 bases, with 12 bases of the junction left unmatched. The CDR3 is CASSLAAGPAGGDEQFF. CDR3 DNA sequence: TGCGCCAGCAGCTTGGCCGCTGGACCAGCGGGAGGCGATGAGCAGTTCTTC.